This entry lists 15 T cell receptor beta chains sequenced from one sample in a study of shared clonotypes between healthy human individuals (TCRdb year 2020). Receptor amplification or capture employed the immunoSEQ multiplex PCR assay. The source is immuneACCESS, and TCRdb retained only in-frame sequences with V and J called. Part of the clones is not carried over; for the studies checked, unresolved V genes explain less than half of this, and the remainder is unexplained. Counted in this sample were some 2,500,000 clones; 93% of them appeared once. Jointly, the top ten make up roughly 0.36% of the sample. Sample: naive CD4+ T cells from PBMCs. The cell subset or site label, read with the paper, signifies: CD45RA+ positively selected. These receptors originate from a man younger than 30 in good health. Some clones in this sample may be carry-over from other donors' samples.

The V call is TRBV18, the J call TRBJ1-1, with 10 positions matching TRBD1. Germline V gene sequence: CDR1 KGHSH, CDR2 LQKENI. V shed 7 bases, J shed 6 bases, and the junction held 14 bases outside the gene matches. The CDR3 contains 16 residues. The CDR3 DNA is TGTGCCAGCTTGATAGGACAGGGGGGCTTCGGCTCTGAAGCTTTCTTT. Translating gives CASLIGQGGFGSEAFF. Complete variable domain (other parts from reference TRBV18 and TRBJ1-1): NAGVMQNPRHLVRRRGQEARLRCSPMKGHSHVYWYRQLPEEGLKFMVYLQKENIIDESGMPKERFSAEFPKEGPSILRIQQVVRGDSAAYFCASLIGQGGFGSEAFFGQGTRLTVV.

This sequence joins TRBV9 and TRBJ2-5, with D tentatively TRBD1 (5 bases). The CDR3 covers 15 residues. Germline V gene lookup returns CDR1 SGDLS and CDR2 YYNGEE. V lost 0 bases and J lost 9, with 18 bases in between. CDR3 in amino acids: CASSVAQGGGMAQYF. The CDR3 region has the DNA TGTGCCAGCAGCGTAGCCCAGGGCGGCGGTATGGCCCAGTACTTC.

The chain uses TRBV13 and TRBJ2-5; D remains unclear. Germline V gives CDR1 PRHDT, CDR2 FYEKMQ (reference sequence). This CDR3 contains 15 residues. V shed 0 bases and J shed 1 base, with 9 bases lying between them. The DNA for the CDR3 is TGTGCCAGCAGCTTAGGCGGGCCAGCCCAAGAGACCCAGTACTTC. Its translation: CASSLGGPAQETQYF. The whole variable domain, filled in from reference TRBV13 and TRBJ2-5, reads AAGVIQSPRHLIKEKRETATLKCYPIPRHDTVYWYQQGPGQDPQFLISFYEKMQSDKGSIPDRFSAQQFSDYHSELNMSSLELGDSALYFCASSLGGPAQETQYFGPGTRLLVL.

This clone was seen a single time. The chain is built from TRBV28 and TRBJ1-2; tentative D call: TRBD1 (5 bases). The CDR3 spans 14 residues. Germline CDR1 and CDR2: MDHEN and SYDVKM. Trimming took off 4 bases at V and 8 bases at J, with 17 bases between the two ends. The CDR3 is CASSSPSDSRGYTF. The CDR3 DNA reads as TGTGCCAGCAGTTCCCCTTCTGACAGCCGGGGCTACACCTTC.

The chain uses TRBV15 and TRBJ2-3; maybe TRBD1 (6 bases). Germline CDR1 and CDR2: LNHNV and YYDKDF (reference sequence). This CDR3 is built from 11 residues. Between the trimmed V and J ends, which lost 8 bases and 6 bases, there was a span of 9 bases. CDR3 sequence reads: CATGQGDTQYF. The CDR3 DNA is TGTGCCACCGGCCAGGGGGATACGCAGTATTTT.

The genes are TRBV6-6 and TRBJ2-1, with 10 bases aligning to TRBD1. The CDR3 sequence is 16 residues long. The germline V gene has CDR1 MNHNY and CDR2 SVGAGI (reference sequence). With 3 bases clipped from V and 6 bases from J, the junction kept 8 bases outside the gene matches. The CDR3 nucleotides are TGTGCCAGCAGTTATTCCCGGGACAGGGGCCCCAATGAGCAGTTCTTC. Translation gives CASSYSRDRGPNEQFF.

The chain has TRBV7-9 and TRBJ2-1; D may match TRBD1 or TRBD2 (5 bases each). CDR1 and CDR2 from the germline V gene are SEHNR and FQNEAQ (reference sequence). With 5 bases removed from V and 8 bases from J, the gap between germline ends came to 10 bases. The CDR3 runs to 12 residues. The CDR3 here is CASSVLGDEQFF. Written as DNA, the CDR3 is TGTGCCAGCAGCGTACTAGGGGATGAGCAGTTCTTC.

The table lists this clone with a count of one. The V and J genes are TRBV7-2 and TRBJ2-5; 9 bases agree with TRBD1. Germline V gene lookup returns CDR1 SGHTA and CDR2 FQGNSA. This CDR3 has 16 amino acids. The V segment lost 3 bases and the J segment 4 bases; nucleotides outside the gene matches: 9. CDR3 sequence: CASSFARDRGRETQYF. The CDR3 DNA reads as TGTGCCAGCAGCTTCGCCCGTGACAGGGGGAGAGAGACCCAGTACTTC.

This chain joins TRBV5-1 and TRBJ1-6; D not resolved. V was pared by 0 bases and J by 5 bases, with 9 bases between. The germline CDR1 and CDR2 sequences are SGHRS and YFSETQ. The CDR3 loop spans 15 amino acids. The DNA for the CDR3 is TGCGCCAGCAGCTTGGGGGAACAAGATAATTCACCCCTCCACTTT. Encoded protein: CASSLGEQDNSPLHF.

This rearrangement joins TRBV19 to TRBJ1-3; no firm D call. CDR1 and CDR2 (germline): LNHDA, SQIVND (reference sequence). CDR3 length: 11 residues. Trimming shortened V by 10 bases and J by 3 bases, and 7 bases separated the two germline ends. The CDR3 loop reads CATGRGNTIYF. The CDR3, as DNA: TGTGCCACTGGGCGTGGAAACACCATATATTTT.

This chain connects TRBV5-6 to TRBJ1-2, with D maybe TRBD1 (6 bases). Looked up from germline, CDR1 is SGHDT and CDR2 is YYEEEE. V gave up 7 bases and J gave up 8 bases, with 24 bases separating them. The CDR3 is 15 amino acids. CDR3 sequence: CASGLGQTPRGGYTF. CDR3 in DNA: TGTGCCAGCGGACTAGGACAGACACCTAGAGGGGGCTACACCTTC.

The chain links TRBV18 to TRBJ2-2; D gene uncertain. There are 15 residues in the CDR3. Germline V gene lookup returns CDR1 KGHSH and CDR2 LQKENI. V was pared by 4 bases and J by 1 base, with 10 bases between. CDR3 region: CASSRREKNTGELFF. The CDR3 DNA is TGTGCCAGCTCACGGCGAGAGAAGAACACCGGGGAGCTGTTTTTT.

As for this clone: This CDR3 is also generated by other DNA sequences in the sample. V and J are TRBV28 and TRBJ2-3; D not resolved. The CDR3 is made up of 13 amino acids. Germline CDR1 MDHEN, CDR2 SYDVKM. V was clipped by 5 bases and J by 6 bases, with 12 bases between them. The CDR3 sequence is CASSTPGGDTQYF. Written as DNA, the CDR3 is TGTGCCAGCAGTACCCCGGGCGGTGATACGCAGTATTTT.

V is TRBV6-5 and J is TRBJ2-7; 7 nucleotides align to TRBD1. The CDR3 is 15 amino acids. Germline loops: CDR1 MNHEY, CDR2 SVGAGI. Germline trimming cut 5 bases from V and 2 bases from J; bases unmatched to any gene: 9. Here the CDR3 reads CASSRTPGQPYEQYF. The CDR3 DNA reads as TGTGCCAGCAGTCGTACCCCGGGACAGCCCTACGAGCAGTACTTC.

This chain links TRBV9 with TRBJ1-4; maybe TRBD1 (5 bases). The ends were cut back, 1 base at V and 5 bases at J, with 12 bases in the middle. CDR1 SGDLS and CDR2 YYNGEE come from the germline V gene. This CDR3 is built from 15 residues. The CDR3 coding sequence is TGTGCCAGCAGCGTAAGGGACCTATGGAATGAAAAACTGTTTTTT. It encodes CASSVRDLWNEKLFF.